This T cell receptor (beta chain) derives from a study of blood T cell repertoires in COVID-19. Turning to the study itself: PBMCs, B-cell-depleted T cells, or T cells were the source of the cDNA or gDNA that made up the material.

In the authors' methods: It was from reference gene primer amplification that nucleated cell counts were estimated. TCRdb keeps only in-frame clones here, not all; method: immunoSEQ multiplex PCR. The V and J calls and the clone size are those of that table, but D and trimming were determined from the DNA. The sample records fewer than 200,000 clones, more than 70% being singletons. This CDR3 is 15 amino acids long. The V gene lost 5 bases and the J gene lost 0 bases, with 12 bases spanning the gap. Germline CDR1 and CDR2: SEHNR and FQNEAQ (reference sequence). This chain uses TRBV7-9 with TRBJ2-3; a possible D gene is TRBD1 (6 bases). The clonotype was recovered from a woman in her fifties or sixties in a cohort exposed to, infected with or recovered from COVID-19 (not recorded which). What was sequenced was PBMCs or T cells enriched from blood (not recorded which). The CDR3 sequence is CASSRRTDSTDTQYF. The CDR3, as DNA: TGTGCCAGCAGCCGACGGACAGACAGCACAGATACGCAGTATTTT.